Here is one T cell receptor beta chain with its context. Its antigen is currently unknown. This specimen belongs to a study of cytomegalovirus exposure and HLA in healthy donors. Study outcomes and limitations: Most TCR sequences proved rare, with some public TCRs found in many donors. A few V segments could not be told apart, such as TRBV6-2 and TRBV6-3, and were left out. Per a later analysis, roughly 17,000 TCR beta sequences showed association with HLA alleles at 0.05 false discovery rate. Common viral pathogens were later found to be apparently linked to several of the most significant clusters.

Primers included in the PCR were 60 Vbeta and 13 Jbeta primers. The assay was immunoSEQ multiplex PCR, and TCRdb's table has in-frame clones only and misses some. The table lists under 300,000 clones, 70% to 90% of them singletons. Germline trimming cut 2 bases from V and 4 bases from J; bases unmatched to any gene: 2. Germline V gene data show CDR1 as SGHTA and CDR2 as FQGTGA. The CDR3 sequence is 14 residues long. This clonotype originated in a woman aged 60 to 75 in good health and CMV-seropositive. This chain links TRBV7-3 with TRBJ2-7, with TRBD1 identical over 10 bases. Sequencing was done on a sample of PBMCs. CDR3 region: CASSLGTGVYEQYF. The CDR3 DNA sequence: TGTGCCAGCAGCTTAGGGACAGGGGTGTACGAGCAGTACTTC.